This entry concerns a single TCR beta chain. The specificity of this receptor is unknown. No base quality values were provided; no much bigger clone lies one nucleotide off. TCRbeta CDR3 regions were amplified from genomic DNA by means of the immunoSEQ Assay, a bias-controlled multiplex PCR. The source study handled its data this way. Nucleated cell counts per sample were estimated from amplification of reference gene primers within the assay. To quantify the absolute abundance of each unique TCRbeta CDR3 rearrangement, sequence reads were collapsed and filtered. For each sample, productive Simpson clonality was calculated by taking the square root of Simpson's diversity index across productive rearrangements. Entries here come from immuneACCESS through TCRdb and include only in-frame sequences with V and J called. Some clones fail to appear in such tables; in the studies checked, an unresolved V gene covers under half of the shortfall, and the cause of the remainder is unknown. V and J calls plus clone size are reproduced from that table; the DNA served to infer D and trimming. This sample lists 120,000 or so clones; 70% to 90% were detected once. 1.5% to 1.9% of the sample comes from the top ten.

This sample stems from a study of blood T cell repertoires in COVID-19 (TCRdb year 2020). In terms of the full investigation: Samples from collaborators originated in the United States, Italy and Spain and spanned both the acute and convalescent phases of COVID-19. The prospective study material was composed of cDNA or gDNA derived from T cells, B-cell-depleted T cells, or PBMCs. The dataset comprised deeply sampled blood TCRbeta repertoires from subjects exposed to, actively infected with, or recovered from COVID-19. The repertoires were released in a freely available public database meant as a resource for research on the immune response to SARS-CoV-2. The samples were drawn from the first 160 participants of the ongoing ImmuneRACE study and from roughly 1,300 subjects provided by 6 global collaborators. Nearly every sample came with metadata listing a de-identified subject ID, COVID-19 status, age in years and sex. HLA class I and class II types, where available, came from metadata supplied by the sample provider rather than from assay-based typing.

Collaborating institutions collected whole blood in K2EDTA tubes following their own protocols. For TCRbeta analysis, collaborators shipped samples as frozen whole blood, isolated PBMCs, or DNA extracted from either of those sample types. CDR1 and CDR2 (LNHNV, YYDKDF) derive from the germline V gene (reference sequence). V loses 0 bases, J loses 7 bases, and the germline ends lie 15 bases apart. Including the terminal cysteine and phenylalanine, the CDR3 comprises 16 residues. The retained sequence is limited to the CDR3, 48 bases, with the frame set at the first base. Study-wide findings and limitations: The quantity of clinical and demographic metadata differed by source and by participant and was supplied without curation.

The clonotype comes from a human donor in a cohort sampled during active COVID-19. The sequenced sample consisted of peripheral blood. The chain joins TRBV15 to TRBJ1-4; TRBD1 is a weak D gene call, 5 bases matching. The DNA reads as follows: TGTGCCACCAGCAGAGATGGGATAGGGGTGGGTGAAAAACTGTTTTTT. This encodes CATSRDGIGVGEKLFF.